This T cell receptor (beta chain) was found in a study of blood T cell repertoires in COVID-19 (dated by TCRdb to the early 2020s). Study-level background: The collaborator samples originated in the United States, Italy and Spain and spanned the acute and convalescent phases of COVID-19. The repertoires were released in a freely available public database meant as a resource for research on the immune response to SARS-CoV-2. The dataset comprised deeply sampled blood TCRbeta repertoires from subjects exposed to, actively infected with, or recovered from COVID-19. The material from the prospective study consisted of cDNA or gDNA derived from T cells, B-cell-depleted T cells, or PBMCs. The samples were drawn from two sources: the first 160 participants of the ongoing ImmuneRACE study, and about 1,300 subjects contributed by 6 global collaborators. HLA class I and class II types, where available, came from metadata supplied by the sample provider rather than from assay-based typing. Sample metadata almost always included a de-identified subject ID, COVID-19 status, age in years and sex.

Here is what the overall study found, with its caveats: The quantity of clinical and demographic metadata differed by source and by participant and was supplied without curation.

At one collaborating source in Seattle, patients were enrolled during active infection and were followed longitudinally through the course of disease. Whole blood was collected in K2EDTA tubes by collaborating institutions according to the institutions' own protocols. For TCRbeta analysis, collaborators shipped samples as frozen whole blood, isolated PBMCs, or DNA extracted from either of those sample types. As to this clone: Its antigen is currently not known. No much larger clone is present one base from it, and per-base qualities are unavailable.

TCRbeta CDR3 regions were amplified from genomic DNA using the immunoSEQ Assay, a bias-controlled multiplex PCR. On the authors' methods: The number of nucleated cells in each sample was estimated from the amplification of reference gene primers within the assay. Sequence reads were collapsed and filtered to measure the absolute abundance of every unique TCRbeta CDR3 rearrangement. For each sample, productive Simpson clonality was calculated as the square root of Simpson's diversity index over productive rearrangements. Held by TCRdb, this immuneACCESS table contains in-frame sequences only and omits some clones. Under half of the omission traces to an unresolved V gene where checked; the cause of the rest is unknown. The D gene and trimming were derived from the DNA, and the V and J assignments and clone size from that table. The sample table holds nearly 25,000 clones, of which approximately 78% were seen once. Almost 2.5% of the sample is in the top ten clones.

CDR1 and CDR2 were assigned from the germline V gene as SGHTA and FQGNSA. The CDR3 numbers 16 residues from cysteine through phenylalanine. Kept here is only the CDR3 DNA, which spans 48 bases and is read in frame from base 1. Unmatched junction bases come to 7, with V trimmed by 5 bases and J by 5 bases. This TCR came from a woman in her 70s with COVID-19, enrolled during active disease. Sequencing used peripheral blood. In this chain, TRBV7-2 is recombined with TRBJ2-2, with 11 bases matching TRBD2. DNA sequence: TGTGCCAGCAGCGTACCCCGGACTAGCGGGACCGGGGAGCTGTTTTTT. Its amino acids are CASSVPRTSGTGELFF.